This T cell receptor beta chain was observed in a study of blood T cell repertoires in COVID-19. For the study at large: Acute-phase and convalescent COVID-19 samples originated in the United States, Italy and Spain. Nucleic acid was either cDNA or gDNA, and it came from T cells, B-cell-depleted T cells, or PBMCs.

J was trimmed by 4 bases and V by 5 bases; bases with no gene match: 4. CDR1 SGHAT and CDR2 FQNNGV come from the germline V gene. The CDR3 loop spans 14 amino acids. Some clones are missing from TCRdb's copy, which holds only in-frame ones; the method was immunoSEQ multiplex PCR. The sample contains hundreds of thousands of clones, about 88% of which appear only once. During active infection, Seattle patients enrolled and were then monitored through disease. The sequence was collected from a young man with COVID-19, enrolled during active disease. Sequenced: peripheral blood. V and J are TRBV11-2 and TRBJ2-7; 11 bases align to TRBD1. The CDR3 region has the DNA TGTGCCAGCAGCCCGGGGACAGGGGGTTACGAGCAGTACTTC. It encodes CASSPGTGGYEQYF.